What follows are 29 T cell receptor beta chains derived from one specimen sequenced in a study of regulatory T cells in long-lasting Graves disease (dated by TCRdb to about 2021). What this sample's time point label stands for: newly diagnosed GD, antithyroid drugs for less than 3 months. For both TCR sequencing and RNA sequencing, RNA was extracted from PBMCs in TRIzol. Libraries were constructed by multiplex PCR. The sample was run on an Illumina HiSeq 4000. iRepertoire HTBI primers and Arm-PCR amplification of CDR3 regions were used to construct TCR beta libraries. TCRdb passed the public sequencing reads through fastp at Q25 and MiXCR, retaining productive beta sequences. Rows with a matching CDR3 protein are joined into one entry that keeps the most common DNA and genes. This sample gives 350,000 to 500,000 distinct CDR3 sequences in total; around 15% of them show up just once. Jointly, the top ten make up about 10% of the sample.

These same records also appear under a second study, on T cells in Graves' hyperthyroidism and ophthalmopathy.

Material: peripheral blood mononuclear cells (PBMCs), obtained at new diagnosis, from a patient treated with antithyroid drugs. The receptors here all came from a woman in her thirties with Graves disease. Donor details come from another sample of the same person, matched by shared clones.

The CDR3 loop is CASSTRFTGRTEAFF. CDR3 nucleotides: TGCGCCAGCAGCACCCGGTTTACAGGGCGCACTGAAGCTTTCTTT. The chain is built from TRBV4-3 and TRBJ1-1, with a tentative D call TRBD1 (6 bases). Trimming took 5 bases from V and 4 from J, leaving 17 bases between them. The CDR3 is made up of 15 amino acids. Germline V lookup: CDR1 LGHNA, CDR2 YSLEER.

This clonotype was observed many times. This chain joins TRBV28 and TRBJ2-1; no firm D call. The CDR3 is made up of 13 amino acids. CDR1 MDHEN and CDR2 SYDVKM come from the germline V gene. Trimming shortened V by 4 bases and J by 8 bases, and 12 bases separated the two germline ends. CDR3 protein: CASSSPRRHEQFF. The CDR3 DNA is TGTGCCAGCAGTTCCCCCCGCCGACATGAGCAGTTCTTC.

In this sample, this clonotype turned up a few times. The rearrangement links TRBV29-1 to TRBJ1-2; D not certain. CDR3 length equals 12 residues. The germline V and J ends were trimmed by 0 bases and 2 bases, with 4 bases remaining between them. CDR1 SQVTM and CDR2 ANQGSEA come from the germline V gene. The CDR3 DNA is TGCAGCGTTGAAGAGGGGAACTATGGCTACACCTTC. Translating it yields CSVEEGNYGYTF.

Of note for this clonotype: A read error likely explains this, since a far larger clone differs by one base. This chain joins TRBV18 and TRBJ2-3; D is possibly TRBD1 or TRBD2 (6 bases each). The DNA end favors TRBJ2-1, so the J call may be wrong. Germline V gene data show CDR1 as KGHSH and CDR2 as LQKENI. The CDR3 is 15 amino acids. CDR3 in DNA: TGTGCCAGCTCACTCGAACTTAGGGGGGCGAATGAGCAGTTCTTC. Residues: CASSLELRGANEQFF.

This clonotype came up many times. The chain links TRBV29-1 to TRBJ2-5; the D call may be TRBD1 or TRBD2 (5 bases each). There are 14 residues in the CDR3. V shed 6 bases and J shed 4 bases, with 18 bases lying between them. In germline, CDR1 is SQVTM, CDR2 ANQGSEA. CDR3 nucleotide sequence: TGCAGCGTCCTCTCCCGGGACCGTCGAGAGACCCAGTACTTC. Translating it yields CSVLSRDRRETQYF.

This clonotype occurred many times. The gene calls are TRBV5-1 and TRBJ1-1; D not resolved. V was trimmed by 4 bases and J by 1 base, leaving 8 bases between them. CDR1 and CDR2 from the germline V gene are SGHRS and YFSETQ. The CDR3 sequence is 13 residues long. This chain's CDR3 is CASSNLENTEAFF. DNA for the CDR3: TGCGCCAGCAGCAATCTCGAGAACACTGAAGCTTTCTTT.

The V call is TRBV5-5, the J call TRBJ2-3; 11 bases are shared with TRBD1. CDR3 length equals 16 residues. The germline V gene encodes CDR1 SGHKS and CDR2 YYEKEE (reference sequence). V gave up 0 bases and J gave up 3 bases; unmatched junction bases: 3. The CDR3 DNA follows: TGTGCCAGCAGCTTGGCGTGGGACAGGGGGACAGATACGCAGTATTTT. Amino acids: CASSLAWDRGTDTQYF.

Remarks on this clonotype: This may come from a read error, since a much larger clone is one base off. The J gene is TRBJ2-4, the V gene TRBV9; D uncertain. Germline V gene data show CDR1 as SGDLS and CDR2 as YYNGEE. The CDR3 loop spans 16 amino acids. The CDR3 nucleotides read TGTGCCAGCAGCTTAGGTCCCGGATTGAAGTCAAACATGCAGTACTTC. Its translation: CASSLGPGLKSNMQYF.

V gene TRBV9 combines with J gene TRBJ2-1; TRBD2 might be the D (6 bases). Germline values: CDR1 SGDLS, CDR2 YYNGEE. Trimming removed 3 bases from V and 0 bases from J, with 10 bases in between. There are 15 residues in the CDR3. The CDR3 loop is CASSEVAVSYNEQFF. CDR3 nucleotides: TGTGCCAGCAGCGAGGTAGCGGTCTCCTACAATGAGCAGTTCTTC.

This rearrangement joins TRBV18 to TRBJ2-2; 8 nucleotides line up with TRBD1. This CDR3 contains 16 residues. Per germline, CDR1 KGHSH and CDR2 LQKENI. J was trimmed by 6 bases and V by 4 bases; bases with no gene match: 10. The CDR3 sequence: CASSQIQGVGAGELFF. The CDR3 region has the DNA TGTGCCAGCTCACAGATACAGGGGGTCGGCGCCGGGGAGCTGTTTTTT.

In its sample, this clonotype was seen many times. The J gene is TRBJ1-5, the V gene TRBV30, with unresolved D. V shed 3 bases and J shed 6 bases, with 12 bases lying between them. The CDR3 sequence is 13 residues long. CDR1 and CDR2 from the germline V gene are GTSNPN and SVGIG (reference sequence). The CDR3 nucleotides read TGTGCCTGGAGGAATCCGGGAGGTCAGCCCCAGCATTTT. Translation gives CAWRNPGGQPQHF.

This clonotype was counted at least ten times. This rearrangement joins TRBV28 to TRBJ2-2; D not resolved. CDR1 MDHEN and CDR2 SYDVKM come from the germline V gene. Trimming shortened V by 6 bases and J by 0 bases, and 14 bases separated the two germline ends. This CDR3 contains 16 residues. CDR3 protein: CASSLTTSANTGELFF. Here the CDR3 DNA reads TGTGCCAGCAGCCTCACGACCTCTGCGAACACCGGGGAGCTGTTTTTT.

The chain links TRBV7-3 to TRBJ2-3; TRBD1 matches 9 bases. Germline CDR1 and CDR2: SGHTA and FQGTGA. The V segment lost 5 bases and the J segment 4 bases; nucleotides outside the gene matches: 4. The CDR3 contains 14 residues. The CDR3 DNA reads as TGTGCCAGCAGCGCGGACAGGGGTTCAGATACGCAGTATTTT. It specifies CASSADRGSDTQYF.

Concerning this clonotype itself: With a much larger clone just one base away, this may be a read error. This rearrangement joins TRBV7-2 to TRBJ2-7; TRBD2 aligns across 11 bases. This CDR3 contains 15 residues. CDR1 is SGHTA and CDR2 is FQGNSA in the germline V gene. For the CDR3, the DNA is TGTGCCAGCAGCTCGTACCCTAGCGGGGGGCTGGAGCAGTGCTTC. Translation: CASSSYPSGGLEQCF.

This clonotype was recorded at least ten times. The chain has TRBV20-1 and TRBJ2-7; 7 bases are shared with TRBD2. Per germline, CDR1 DFQATT and CDR2 SNEGSKA (reference sequence). The CDR3 runs to 12 residues. The V segment lost 6 bases and the J segment 4 bases; nucleotides outside the gene matches: 6. The CDR3 reads CSARDYLYEQYF. In nucleotides, the CDR3 is TGCAGTGCCCGGGACTACCTATACGAGCAGTACTTC.

At least ten counts were recorded for this clonotype. V gene TRBV2 combines with J gene TRBJ2-7, with 7 bases matching TRBD2. The CDR3 runs to 15 residues. V was pared by 4 bases and J by 2 bases, with 8 bases of the junction left unmatched. Looked up from germline, CDR1 is SNHLY and CDR2 is FYNNEI. CDR3 nucleotide sequence: TGTGCCAGCAGTGCCCTACCTAGCGGCCCCTACGAGCAGTACTTC. The encoded protein is CASSALPSGPYEQYF.

This CDR3 is CAIEGSGNTIYF. The CDR3 bases are TGTGCCATCGAGGGGTCTGGAAACACCATATATTTT. V gene TRBV10-3 combines with J gene TRBJ1-3; D may be TRBD1 (5 bases). Trimming took 8 bases from V and 1 from J, leaving 6 bases between them. The CDR3 has 12 amino acids. Per germline, CDR1 ENHRY and CDR2 SYGVKD.

V usage is TRBV15 and J usage is TRBJ2-7, with 7 bases lining up with TRBD2. CDR3 length equals 18 residues. Germline lookup yields CDR1 LNHNV and CDR2 YYDKDF (reference sequence). The junction had 16 bases not matched to a gene; V was cut back by 2 bases and J by 3 bases. The CDR3 nucleotides read TGTGCCACCAGCAGAAACCTGGGGAGCGGAGGGAGGGTCTACGAGCAGTACTTC. Translating gives CATSRNLGSGGRVYEQYF. The whole variable domain, filled in from reference TRBV15 and TRBJ2-7, reads DAMVIQNPRYQVTQFGKPVTLSCSQTLNHNVMYWYQQKSSQAPKLLFHYYDKDFNNEADTPDNFQSRRPNTSFCFLDIRSPGLGDTAMYLCATSRNLGSGGRVYEQYFGPGTRLTVT.

The chain has TRBV12-3 or TRBV12-4 and TRBJ2-3, with unresolved D. The CDR3 covers 14 residues. Between the trimmed V and J ends, which lost 2 bases and 2 bases, there was a span of 8 bases. CDR3 loop: CASSLFGTTDTQYF. CDR3 DNA: TGTGCCAGCAGTTTATTCGGAACCACAGATACGCAGTATTTT.

Concerning this clonotype itself: Given a much more abundant clone one base away, this may be a read error. This chain uses TRBV28 with TRBJ2-1, with 12 bases fitting TRBD2. In germline, CDR1 is MDHEN, CDR2 SYDVKM. This CDR3 is built from 15 residues. The V and J ends lost 4 bases and 9 bases, in that order; junction bases with no gene match: 7. The CDR3 DNA follows: TGTGCCAGCAGTTGGGTGACTAGCGGGAGCGGTGAGCAGTTCTTC. Amino acids: CASSWVTSGSGEQFF. Full variable domain (rest looked up from reference TRBV28 and TRBJ2-1): DVKVTQSSRYLVKRTGEKVFLECVQDMDHENMFWYRQDPGLGLRLIYFSYDVKMKEKGDIPEGYSVSREKKERFSLILESASTNQTSMYLCASSWVTSGSGEQFFGPGTRLTVL.

This clonotype was recorded at least ten times. CDR3 residues: CASSFAGTSETQYF. CDR3 sequence (DNA): TGTGCCAGCAGTTTTGCGGGGACTAGTGAGACCCAGTACTTC. This sequence joins TRBV28 and TRBJ2-5, with TRBD2 identical over 8 bases. Germline V lookup: CDR1 MDHEN, CDR2 SYDVKM. The CDR3 extends over 14 amino acids. The V and J ends lost 3 bases and 5 bases, in that order; junction bases with no gene match: 5. Combining the CDR3 with reference TRBV28 and TRBJ2-5 gives the whole variable domain DVKVTQSSRYLVKRTGEKVFLECVQDMDHENMFWYRQDPGLGLRLIYFSYDVKMKEKGDIPEGYSVSREKKERFSLILESASTNQTSMYLCASSFAGTSETQYFGPGTRLLVL.

This clonotype was found many times. The rearrangement joins TRBV2 to TRBJ2-1; D possibly corresponds to TRBD1 (6 bases). Germline loops: CDR1 SNHLY, CDR2 FYNNEI. The CDR3 has 15 residues. With 6 bases removed from V and 2 bases from J, the gap between germline ends came to 14 bases. CDR3 nucleotide sequence: TGTGCCAGCAGCCGGGACACCAAAACCTACAATGAGCAGTTCTTC. Encoded protein: CASSRDTKTYNEQFF.

This clonotype has only a few counts. V usage is TRBV25-1 and J usage is TRBJ2-5; D is possibly TRBD1 (6 bases). From germline, CDR1 is MGHDK and CDR2 SYGVNS. V shed 3 bases and J shed 4 bases, with 18 bases lying between them. CDR3 length: 16 amino acids. As DNA, the CDR3 is TGTGCCAGCAGTGATCCAGCCGGGACAATCGGAGAGACCCAGTACTTC. Translated, it gives CASSDPAGTIGETQYF.

This clonotype was observed at least ten times. V usage is TRBV20-1 and J usage is TRBJ1-1, with D unresolved. This CDR3 is 14 amino acids long. The germline V gene encodes CDR1 DFQATT and CDR2 SNEGSKA (reference sequence). V gave up 4 bases and J gave up 1 base, with 13 bases separating them. CDR3 coding DNA: TGCAGTGCTACTACGATCGACGGGAACACTGAAGCTTTCTTT. Protein: CSATTIDGNTEAFF.

This clonotype has a count of ten or more. The chain has TRBV7-9 and TRBJ2-1, with 8 bases matching TRBD2. The CDR3 runs to 14 residues. V was clipped by 5 bases and J by 12 bases; unmatched bases: 12. Germline lookup yields CDR1 SEHNR and CDR2 FQNEAQ (reference sequence). CDR3 DNA: TGTGCCAGCAGCAAAGGAGTTAGCGGGGCCAGGCAGTTCTTC. Protein product: CASSKGVSGARQFF.

This clonotype was seen ten or more times. This sequence joins TRBV30 and TRBJ2-2; tentatively, D is TRBD2 (5 bases). Germline V gives CDR1 GTSNPN, CDR2 SVGIG (reference sequence). Trimming shortened V by 0 bases and J by 5 bases, and 16 bases separated the two germline ends. The CDR3 extends over 16 amino acids. The CDR3 here is CAWSVAVTQTTGELFF. CDR3 sequence (DNA): TGTGCCTGGAGTGTAGCGGTCACGCAGACGACCGGGGAGCTGTTTTTT.

This chain joins TRBV4-3 and TRBJ2-7; 11 bases map to TRBD2. J gave up 5 bases and V 0 bases, and 3 bases lay outside the gene matches. The CDR3 spans 15 residues. The germline CDR1 and CDR2 sequences are LGHNA and YSLEER. CDR3 sequence reads: CASSQELAGAHEQYF. The CDR3, as DNA: TGCGCCAGCAGCCAAGAACTAGCGGGAGCGCACGAGCAGTACTTC.

The V and J genes are TRBV15 and TRBJ2-1, with 9 bases lining up with TRBD2. The germline CDR1 and CDR2 sequences are LNHNV and YYDKDF (reference sequence). J gave up 4 bases and V 0 bases, and 1 base lay outside the gene matches. The CDR3 covers 15 residues. The CDR3 sequence is CATSRDLAGYNEQFF. The CDR3 DNA is TGTGCCACCAGCAGAGATCTAGCGGGGTACAATGAGCAGTTCTTC.

The rearrangement uses TRBV4-1 and TRBJ1-6; TRBD1 is a possible D gene (5 bases). V lost 5 bases and J 5 bases, leaving 13 bases between the germline ends. The CDR3 has 15 amino acids. Germline V gene lookup returns CDR1 MGHRA and CDR2 YSYEKL. CDR3 residues: CASSFGTGDNSPLHF. For the CDR3, the DNA is TGCGCCAGCAGCTTCGGGACGGGGGATAATTCACCCCTCCACTTT.